Below, 28 T cell receptor beta chains from the same sample are listed, as sequenced in a study of shared clonotypes between healthy human individuals. Some clones are missing from TCRdb's copy, which holds only in-frame ones; the method was immunoSEQ multiplex PCR. The data show about 1.5 million clones, 95% to 99% seen once. The material sequenced was naive CD4+ T cells sorted from blood. Specified subset: CD45RA+ positively selected. The receptors come from a man under 40 in good health.

In this sample, this clone turned up once. V usage is TRBV28 and J usage is TRBJ2-2; 8 bases match TRBD2. CDR1 is MDHEN and CDR2 is SYDVKM in the germline V gene. The J segment lost 1 base and the V segment lost 8 bases, leaving 15 bases of the junction unmatched. CDR3 size: 18 residues. CDR3 sequence reads: CASSRTPPGLGNTGELFF. As DNA, the CDR3 is TGTGCCAGCTCTCGCACTCCTCCGGGACTAGGGAACACCGGGGAGCTGTTTTTT.

The chain employs TRBV6-5 and TRBJ2-1; 7 bases match TRBD2. Germline CDR1 MNHEY, CDR2 SVGAGI. Germline trimming cut 11 bases from V and 3 bases from J; bases unmatched to any gene: 7. The CDR3 length is 13 residues. CDR3 in DNA: TGTGCCTCACGGGAGGTAGTCTACAATGAGCAGTTCTTC. It specifies CASREVVYNEQFF.

The rearrangement links TRBV7-7 to TRBJ1-1; D ambiguous. The V end was cut by 2 bases, the J end by 1 base, with 11 bases between. The CDR3 loop spans 15 amino acids. The V gene's germline CDR1 is SSHAT and CDR2 FNYEAQ (reference sequence). The CDR3 nucleotides read TGTGCCAGCAGCTTATTCAGACGGTCGAACACTGAAGCTTTCTTT. Amino acid sequence: CASSLFRRSNTEAFF.

This clone was found once. The DNA for the CDR3 is TGTGCCAGCAGCGGCAGTCGCACGGGCGGAGAAGAGACCCAGTACTTC. It is translated as CASSGSRTGGEETQYF. This chain links TRBV7-6 with TRBJ2-5, with D hard to call. Germline V CDR1 and CDR2: SGHVS, FNYEAQ. CDR3 length equals 16 residues. V lost 5 bases, J lost 3 bases, and 19 bases lay in between.

The gene calls are TRBV28 and TRBJ2-7, with D perhaps being TRBD1 or TRBD2 (5 bases each). V was pared by 6 bases and J by 5 bases, with 17 bases between. CDR3 length: 14 residues. Germline loops: CDR1 MDHEN, CDR2 SYDVKM. The CDR3 DNA is TGTGCCAGCAGCTCAACGGGGCCCACGGACGAGCAGTACTTC. Its protein is CASSSTGPTDEQYF.

This clone showed up just a few times. This chain uses TRBV7-8 with TRBJ1-5; tentatively, D is TRBD1 (6 bases). Germline V CDR1 and CDR2: SGHVS, FQNEAQ. The CDR3 runs 15 residues. The V end lost 1 base, the J end lost 2 bases, and 9 bases lay between the germline ends. The CDR3 nucleotides are TGTGCCAGCAGCTTAGAGGACAGACGCAATCAGCCCCAGCATTTT. Encoded protein: CASSLEDRRNQPQHF. Complete variable domain (other parts from reference TRBV7-8 and TRBJ1-5): GAGVSQSPRYKVAKRGQDVALRCDPISGHVSLFWYQQALGQGPEFLTYFQNEAQLDKSGLPSDRFFAERPEGSVSTLKIQRTQQEDSAVYLCASSLEDRRNQPQHFGDGTRLSIL.

CDR3 sequence: CASSVQGGIVGVNQPQHF. The CDR3, as DNA: TGTGCCAGCAGCGTACAGGGGGGAATCGTAGGCGTCAATCAGCCCCAGCATTTT. V usage is TRBV5-4 and J usage is TRBJ1-5; 8 positions match TRBD1. V lost 4 bases, J lost 3 bases, and 15 bases stayed unmatched. Germline CDR1 reads SGHNT; CDR2 reads YYREEE (reference sequence). The CDR3 is made up of 18 amino acids.

This chain connects TRBV7-2 to TRBJ2-1, with 10 bases matching TRBD2. With V trimmed by 4 bases and J by 2 bases, 5 bases remained unmatched. The CDR3 runs to 16 residues. In germline, CDR1 is SGHTA, CDR2 FQGNSA. In DNA form, the CDR3 reads TGTGCCAGCAGCTCGCTCGGACTAGCGGCCTACAATGAGCAGTTCTTC. Its translation: CASSSLGLAAYNEQFF.

The chain recombines TRBV7-3 with TRBJ2-3; D is perhaps TRBD1 or TRBD2 (5 bases each). CDR1 and CDR2 from the germline V gene are SGHTA and FQGTGA. This CDR3 has 20 amino acids. V shed 5 bases and J shed 0 bases, with 27 bases lying between them. The DNA for the CDR3 is TGTGCCAGCAGCGCCATCCCCGGGACCCAATTAAGCATGAGCACAGATACGCAGTATTTT. Protein: CASSAIPGTQLSMSTDTQYF.

V and J are TRBV5-1 and TRBJ1-5; D not certain. Germline CDR1 and CDR2: SGHRS and YFSETQ. Trimming left V 1 base short and J 6 bases short, with 8 bases between. CDR3 length equals 13 residues. The DNA for the CDR3 is TGCGCCAGCAGCTTGAACGGAGGTCAGCCCCAGCATTTT. It encodes CASSLNGGQPQHF.

The chain couples TRBV28 to TRBJ1-5; TRBD1 matches at 9 bases. V lost 3 bases and J lost 2; bases outside the gene matches: 14. The CDR3 sequence is 19 residues long. Per the germline V gene, CDR1 is MDHEN and CDR2 is SYDVKM. The CDR3 protein is CASSFTGGGGRYGNQPQHF. In DNA form, the CDR3 reads TGTGCCAGCAGTTTTACAGGGGGCGGAGGTAGGTATGGCAATCAGCCCCAGCATTTT.

This CDR3 is CASSSGTAQNTEAFF. CDR3 coding DNA: TGTGCCAGCAGTTCTGGGACAGCTCAGAACACTGAAGCTTTCTTT. The chain carries TRBV6-5 and TRBJ1-1; 7 positions match TRBD1. Trimming cost V 4 bases and J 1 base; bases outside gene matches: 6. The CDR3 consists of 15 residues. Per the germline V gene, CDR1 is MNHEY and CDR2 is SVGAGI.

This CDR3 is CAISESKVGGHRTDTQYF. In DNA, the CDR3 is TGTGCCATCAGTGAGTCGAAGGTCGGTGGGCACAGGACAGATACGCAGTATTTT. This rearrangement joins TRBV10-3 to TRBJ2-3; a possible D gene is TRBD1 (5 bases). This CDR3 region has 18 residues. Germline CDR1 is ENHRY and CDR2 is SYGVKD. V was trimmed by 0 bases and J by 3 bases, leaving 19 bases between them.

The genes are TRBV10-3 and TRBJ2-3; 9 bases match TRBD2. The CDR3 sequence is 15 residues long. In germline, CDR1 is ENHRY, CDR2 SYGVKD. V shed 7 bases, J shed 3 bases, and the junction held 8 bases outside the gene matches. The CDR3 sequence is CAITAKAGGTDTQYF. The CDR3 DNA reads TGTGCCATCACCGCAAAAGCGGGAGGAACAGATACGCAGTATTTT.

The CDR3 sequence: CASSVQLNTEAFF. The CDR3 coding sequence is TGTGCCAGCAGTGTTCAATTGAACACTGAAGCTTTCTTT. The V and J genes are TRBV2 and TRBJ1-1, with no clear D. Germline assignment: CDR1 SNHLY and CDR2 FYNNEI. Trimming cost V 4 bases and J 0 bases, with 6 bases left between them. The CDR3 is 13 residues long. Full variable domain (missing parts from reference TRBV2 and TRBJ1-1): EPEVTQTPSHQVTQMGQEVILRCVPISNHLYFYWYRQILGQKVEFLVSFYNNEISEKSEIFDDQFSVERPDGSNFTLKIRSTKLEDSAMYFCASSVQLNTEAFFGQGTRLTVV.

This clone was detected once. The chain combines TRBV9 with TRBJ2-7, with D perhaps matching TRBD2 (5 bases). Trimming removed 3 bases at V and 6 bases at J, with 13 bases between. The CDR3 extends over 13 amino acids. The germline V gene has CDR1 SGDLS and CDR2 YYNGEE. The CDR3 DNA follows: TGTGCCAGCAGCGCCGACCCCGAGGGCGAGCAGTACTTC. Protein: CASSADPEGEQYF.

J is TRBJ2-5 and V is TRBV2; a weak D match, TRBD2 (5 bases). Germline assignment: CDR1 SNHLY and CDR2 FYNNEI. V lost 5 bases, J lost 4 bases, and 11 bases lay in between. The CDR3 has 13 amino acids. CDR3 protein: CASSREMRETQYF. As DNA, the CDR3 is TGTGCCAGCAGTAGGGAGATGAGAGAGACCCAGTACTTC.

The V call is TRBV5-1, the J call TRBJ1-3; 9 bases agree with TRBD1. The CDR3 spans 15 residues. After removal of 4 bases from V and 0 bases from J, the junction contained 2 bases not matched to a gene. The V gene's germline CDR1 is SGHRS and CDR2 YFSETQ. CDR3: CASSRTGASGNTIYF. CDR3 sequence (DNA): TGCGCCAGCAGCCGGACAGGGGCCTCTGGAAACACCATATATTTT.

This chain uses TRBV5-1 with TRBJ2-1, with D maybe TRBD2 (6 bases). Per the germline V gene, CDR1 is SGHRS and CDR2 is YFSETQ. The CDR3 is 16 residues long. Trimming took 3 bases from V and 0 from J, leaving 13 bases between them. CDR3 coding DNA: TGCGCCAGCAGCTCGGAGGGCCCCAGCTCCTACAATGAGCAGTTCTTC. It encodes CASSSEGPSSYNEQFF. The entire variable domain, with the rest obtained from reference TRBV5-1 and TRBJ2-1, is as follows: KAGVTQTPRYLIKTRGQQVTLSCSPISGHRSVSWYQQTPGQGLQFLFEYFSETQRNKGNFPGRFSGRQFSNSRSEMNVSTLELGDSALYLCASSSEGPSSYNEQFFGPGTRLTVL.

The chain couples TRBV18 to TRBJ1-2; maybe TRBD1 (6 bases). CDR1 KGHSH and CDR2 LQKENI come from the germline V gene. The CDR3 length is 16 residues. Trimming took off 8 bases at V and 5 bases at J, with 24 bases between the two ends. The CDR3 reads CASRGVTGQTLYGYTF. CDR3 sequence (DNA): TGTGCCAGCCGCGGCGTGACCGGACAGACCTTATATGGCTACACCTTC.

J is TRBJ2-7 and V is TRBV4-3; 7 positions match TRBD2. This CDR3 spans 14 amino acids. The ends lost 4 bases at V and 4 bases at J; junction bases unmatched: 7. The V gene's germline CDR1 is LGHNA and CDR2 YSLEER. This chain's CDR3 is CASSREGIGYEQYF. The CDR3 DNA reads TGCGCCAGCAGCCGGGAGGGAATAGGATACGAGCAGTACTTC.

The chain is built from TRBV2 and TRBJ2-2, with unresolved D. Trimming stripped 9 bases from V and 8 bases from J, with 10 bases between. The CDR3 runs to 11 residues. The germline gives CDR1 SNHLY, CDR2 FYNNEI. The CDR3 sequence: CARVDAGELFF. The CDR3 region has the DNA TGTGCCAGGGTGGACGCTGGGGAGCTGTTTTTT.

This chain uses TRBV7-3 with TRBJ1-5, with a tentative D call TRBD1 (5 bases). The germline gives CDR1 SGHTA, CDR2 FQGTGA. There are 15 residues in the CDR3. With 6 bases removed from V and 1 base from J, the gap between germline ends came to 13 bases. The chain's CDR3 is CASSPDGGSNQPQHF. CDR3 nucleotide sequence: TGTGCCAGCAGTCCCGATGGGGGAAGCAATCAGCCCCAGCATTTT.

The rearrangement uses TRBV28 and TRBJ1-5, with D perhaps TRBD1 (5 bases). V gave up 7 bases and J gave up 7 bases, with 14 bases separating them. Per the germline V gene, CDR1 is MDHEN and CDR2 is SYDVKM. The CDR3 runs 13 residues. CDR3 in amino acids: CASNTPNRQPQHF. The DNA of the CDR3 is TGTGCCAGCAACACTCCTAACAGGCAGCCCCAGCATTTT. The full variable domain, with the rest looked up from reference TRBV28 and TRBJ1-5, is DVKVTQSSRYLVKRTGEKVFLECVQDMDHENMFWYRQDPGLGLRLIYFSYDVKMKEKGDIPEGYSVSREKKERFSLILESASTNQTSMYLCASNTPNRQPQHFGDGTRLSIL.

V gene TRBV5-6 combines with J gene TRBJ2-3; the match to TRBD1 covers 11 bases. J gave up 0 bases and V 6 bases, and 6 bases lay outside the gene matches. Germline-derived CDR1 and CDR2 are SGHDT and YYEEEE. CDR3 length equals 16 residues. CDR3 nucleotides: TGTGCCAGCACCCGGGACAGGGGGTTAAGCACAGATACGCAGTATTTT. The encoded protein is CASTRDRGLSTDTQYF.

This chain uses TRBV7-2 with TRBJ1-1; possible D gene TRBD1, 5 bases. V gave up 4 bases and J gave up 2 bases, with 20 bases separating them. Germline CDR1 is SGHTA and CDR2 is FQGNSA. The CDR3 covers 17 residues. The CDR3 DNA follows: TGTGCCAGCAGCTCTGCAGGGCAGTATACCCCCAACACTGAAGCTTTCTTT. This codes for CASSSAGQYTPNTEAFF.

The CDR3 DNA is TGTGCCAGCTCACACGGACGGAACTATGGCTACACCTTC. Its translation is CASSHGRNYGYTF. The V call is TRBV18, the J call TRBJ1-2; D gene uncertain. The germline V gene has CDR1 KGHSH and CDR2 LQKENI. Trimming left V 4 bases short and J 2 bases short, with 8 bases between. The CDR3 has 13 amino acids.

This chain connects TRBV19 to TRBJ2-6; D may correspond to TRBD1 or TRBD2 (5 bases each). The V end lost 4 bases, the J end lost 4 bases, and 11 bases lay between the germline ends. CDR3 length: 15 residues. The germline gives CDR1 LNHDA, CDR2 SQIVND (reference sequence). The CDR3 region is CASSTKGTGANVLTF. Written as DNA, the CDR3 is TGTGCCAGTAGTACCAAGGGGACCGGGGCCAACGTCCTGACTTTC.